Listed below are T cell receptor beta chains from one sample, sequenced in a study of blood T cells in healthy people across ages. TCRdb re-derived calls from the 5' RACE reads in MiXCR, one entry per CDR3 protein. The sample lists over 750,000 distinct CDR3 sequences; approximately 25% were seen once. These data are also associated with another study on T cells of mothers and their children.

The sequenced material came from blood. The receptors were sampled from a boy younger than 18 in good health. The CDR3 runs from the conserved cysteine through the conserved F or W. Fields, in order: clone size, V gene, J gene, D gene, CDR3 DNA, CDR3 protein. D genes are given only for firm matches. Clone sizes are given selectively: once, few, many, or a class where the clone is expanded.

-,TRBV2,TRBJ2-1,TRBD1,TGTGCCAGCAGTGATACGGGACAGGGGGTTTCACTATCCCTTGGTGAGCAGTTCTTC,CASSDTGQGVSLSLGEQFF
-,TRBV12-3/TRBV12-4,TRBJ2-7,TRBD1,TGTGCCAGCAGTGGGACAGCTCCCGAGCAGTACTTC,CASSGTAPEQYF
few,TRBV4-1,TRBJ2-2,-,TGCGCCAGCAGCCAAGATAGCCTCACCGGGGAGCTGTTTTTT,CASSQDSLTGELFF
-,TRBV13,TRBJ2-5,-,TGTGCCAGCAGCTTAGCCGCCTCCGGGAGTCATCAAGAGACCCAGTACTTC,CASSLAASGSHQETQYF
-,TRBV6-2/TRBV6-3,TRBJ2-7,-,TGTGCCAGCAGCCTCGCCCTGGGAGTTCCCTACGAGCAGTACTTC,CASSLALGVPYEQYF
few,TRBV7-9,TRBJ2-1,TRBD2,TGTGCCAGCAGGGTTAGCGGGAGTGGCGATGAGCAGTTCTTC,CASRVSGSGDEQFF
few,TRBV29-1,TRBJ2-1,-,TGCAGCGCGGAGGCCTTGAATGAGCAGTTCTTC,CSAEALNEQFF
-,TRBV4-1,TRBJ2-5,-,TGCGCCAGCAGCCAAGGGGTCGAAGAGACCCAGTACTTC,CASSQGVEETQYF
-,TRBV7-2,TRBJ2-5,-,TGTGCCAGCAGCTTGGGCAGGGTCGTAGAGACCCAGTACTTC,CASSLGRVVETQYF
-,TRBV10-2,TRBJ1-5,TRBD1,TGCGCCAGCAGTGACCCCTGGACAGGGAATAATCAGCCCCAGCATTTT,CASSDPWTGNNQPQHF
few,TRBV9,TRBJ2-1,TRBD2,TGTGCCAGCAGCGTAGGTGGCGGGAGTGTCGATGAGCAGTTCTTC,CASSVGGGSVDEQFF
-,TRBV3-1,TRBJ1-2,-,TGTGCCAGCAGCCAAACAGGAATTAACTATGGCTACACCTTC,CASSQTGINYGYTF
-,TRBV2,TRBJ2-6,-,TGTGCCAGCAGAAGCCCGCTTCTCTCTGGGGCCAACGTCCTGACTTTC,CASRSPLLSGANVLTF
-,TRBV29-1,TRBJ1-1,-,TGCAGCGTTGTAGGGAACACTGAAGCTTTCTTT,CSVVGNTEAFF
few,TRBV29-1,TRBJ2-1,TRBD1,TGCAGCGCCCAGGGACAGGTTAACAATGAGCAGTTCTTC,CSAQGQVNNEQFF
few,TRBV7-9,TRBJ1-4,-,TGTGCCAGCAGCCTGGACGGGACCCCGGACGAAAAACTGTTTTTT,CASSLDGTPDEKLFF
-,TRBV28,TRBJ1-3,TRBD1,TGTGCCAGCGGACAGGGAACCGGCTCTGGAAACACCATATATTTT,CASGQGTGSGNTIYF
-,TRBV10-2,TRBJ2-4,TRBD1,TGCGCCAGCAGTGCCGTGGACAGGGACCTAAACATTCAGTACTTC,CASSAVDRDLNIQYF
few,TRBV5-6,TRBJ2-5,-,TGTGCCAGCAGCTTGGGGCCGTACGAGACCCAGTACTTC,CASSLGPYETQYF
few,TRBV15,TRBJ2-3,-,TGTGCCACCAGCAGAAGTCTAGCGCTGACAGATACGCAGTATTTT,CATSRSLALTDTQYF
few,TRBV7-2,TRBJ2-5,-,TGTGCCAGCAGCTTGTATTTAACCCAAGAGACCCAGTACTTC,CASSLYLTQETQYF
-,TRBV5-1,TRBJ1-6,-,TGCGCCAGCAGCCAAGATCGACAGAGCTCACCCCTCCACTTT,CASSQDRQSSPLHF
few,TRBV7-2,TRBJ2-5,-,TGTGCCAGCAGCATAAAACGGGCCTTCCAAGAGACCCAGTACTTC,CASSIKRAFQETQYF
few,TRBV4-1,TRBJ2-2,TRBD1,TGCGCCAGCAGCCAGTCAGGGGGCGCAGGAACCGGGGAGCTGTTTTTT,CASSQSGGAGTGELFF
-,TRBV5-1,TRBJ1-5,-,TGCGCCAGCAGCCCTGGCCCTTCGGAGGGCAATCAGCCCCAGCATTTT,CASSPGPSEGNQPQHF
-,TRBV7-3,TRBJ2-2,-,TGTGCCAGCAGCATAACGGGGGGCCTAACCGGGGAGCTGTTTTTT,CASSITGGLTGELFF
-,TRBV25-1,TRBJ2-7,TRBD1,TGTGCCAGCAGTGAATCTCCCGGGACAGGTAACTACGAGCAGTACTTC,CASSESPGTGNYEQYF
-,TRBV12-3/TRBV12-4,TRBJ1-2,-,TGTGCCAGCAGTTTACGGACAGCCCATGGCTACACCTTC,CASSLRTAHGYTF
-,TRBV12-3/TRBV12-4,TRBJ2-2,TRBD2,TGTGCCAGCAGTTTATCGGGGGGGCGGACCGGGGAGCTGTTTTTT,CASSLSGGRTGELFF
-,TRBV7-6,TRBJ2-1,-,TGTGCCAGCAGCTCGTTCGGGGACAATGAGCAGTTCTTC,CASSSFGDNEQFF
few,TRBV28,TRBJ2-7,TRBD2,TGTGCCAGCAGTAAGCGGGAGGGCCGGCTCGAGCAGTACTTC,CASSKREGRLEQYF
-,TRBV4-2,TRBJ2-1,TRBD2,TGTGCCAGCAGCCAAGTCCCAAGATCTAGCGGGAGGGCCCTGGGGGTTGTCCTCTTC,CASSQVPRSSGRALGVVLF
many,TRBV20-1,TRBJ2-7,-,TGCAGTGCCGACTTTGGAGGGGAGCAGTACTTC,CSADFGGEQYF
-,TRBV4-1,TRBJ2-1,-,TGCGCCAGCAGCCAAGTGGGCAGTTCCGCTGACAATGAGCAGTTCTTC,CASSQVGSSADNEQFF
many,TRBV12-3/TRBV12-4,TRBJ2-5,-,TGTGCCAGCAGTTACCAAGAGACCCAGTACTTC,CASSYQETQYF
few,TRBV11-2,TRBJ1-6,-,TGTGCCAGCAGCACCTGGACAGAAGGAACCTATAATTCACCCCTCCACTTT,CASSTWTEGTYNSPLHF
-,TRBV21-1,TRBJ2-5,-,TGTGCCAGCAGCTCCGCGGGGGGGCCCCCATTGGAGACCCAGTACTTC,CASSSAGGPPLETQYF
few,TRBV4-2,TRBJ2-2,-,TGTGCCAGCAGCCAAGATGGGGACTGGAGTGCGAACACCGGGGAGCTGTTTTTT,CASSQDGDWSANTGELFF
few,TRBV20-1,TRBJ2-2,TRBD1,TGCAGTGCTAGCCCCGGGACAGGGGGCTCCGGGGAGCTGTTTTTT,CSASPGTGGSGELFF
-,TRBV5-4,TRBJ2-2,-,TGTGCCAGCAGCTTGGAGCTGAGATCCACCGGGGAGCCGTTTTTT,CASSLELRSTGEPFF
many,TRBV12-3/TRBV12-4,TRBJ2-5,TRBD2,TGTGCCAGCAGCCGACTAGCGGGGCAAGAGACCCAGTACTTC,CASSRLAGQETQYF
few,TRBV5-1,TRBJ1-1,TRBD1,TGCGCCAGCAGCATAGACAGGGAGTACGCTGAAGCTTTCTTT,CASSIDREYAEAFF
-,TRBV6-5,TRBJ1-2,-,TGTGCCAGCAGGGGAGCGGATGGCTACACCTTC,CASRGADGYTF
-,TRBV6-5,TRBJ2-1,-,TGTGCCAGCAGTTCGCGTGCACAACAGTACAATGAGCAGTTCTTC,CASSSRAQQYNEQFF
few,TRBV20-1,TRBJ2-1,TRBD1,TGCAGTGCTACGGGGACAGGGGGCGTCTATGAGCAGTTCTTC,CSATGTGGVYEQFF
few,TRBV12-3/TRBV12-4,TRBJ1-2,-,TGTGCCAGCAGGGGCGGGGGGAGACCTGGCTACACCTTC,CASRGGGRPGYTF
few,TRBV20-1,TRBJ2-3,-,TGCAGTGCGTTGGACCCCTCTCGCACAGATACGCAGTATTTT,CSALDPSRTDTQYF
few,TRBV12-3/TRBV12-4,TRBJ2-3,TRBD1,TGTGCCAGCAGTACCAGGACAGGTAGCACAGATACGCAGTATTTT,CASSTRTGSTDTQYF
many,TRBV29-1,TRBJ2-1,-,TGCAGCGTCCTTCCGGGGTTTTACAATGAGCAGTTCTTC,CSVLPGFYNEQFF
-,TRBV12-3/TRBV12-4,TRBJ2-1,-,TGTGCCAGCAGTTTAGCCGACACGGGTGAGCAGTTCTTC,CASSLADTGEQFF
few,TRBV6-2/TRBV6-3,TRBJ1-2,-,TGTGCCAGCAGTTATGGAGGGGCCTATGGCTACACCTTC,CASSYGGAYGYTF
-,TRBV7-2,TRBJ2-3,-,TGTGCCAGCAGCCCCACAGGTTACGGACTGACAGATACGCAGTATTTT,CASSPTGYGLTDTQYF
-,TRBV29-1,TRBJ2-7,-,TGCAGCGTTGAAACCGTCGCCTACGAGCAGTACTTC,CSVETVAYEQYF
many,TRBV29-1,TRBJ2-5,-,TGCAGCGTTGAAGATCCCTTCTTGGAGACCCAGTACTTC,CSVEDPFLETQYF
-,TRBV12-3/TRBV12-4,TRBJ1-1,-,TGTGCCAGCAGTCGCACAGGGACCAATGAAGCTTTCTTT,CASSRTGTNEAFF